This entry is about one TCR beta chain. Antigen: not known. Each donor's blood draw was roughly 9.8 milliliters of peripheral blood. The data belong to a study of blood T cells in healthy people across ages. Germline values: CDR1 SGHAT, CDR2 FQNNGV. V lost 0 bases and J 5 bases, leaving 13 bases between the germline ends. The CDR3 is 15 residues long. Findings and caveats of the study: Higher diversity and more naive CD4+ cells were features of long-lived donors, compared to aged donors. Investigators viewed diversity estimates from one million T cells as underestimates, the study reported.

For the second PCR, which ran for about 6 to 11 cycles, a sample-barcoded 5' primer and a J-beta primer mix were used. TCRdb processed the 5' RACE reads anew with MiXCR; each CDR3 protein has one entry. The sample consists of fewer than 2,000,000 distinct CDR3 sequences, roughly a third of them appearing once. This sequence originates from a woman in her thirties in good health. The specimen was blood. The chain couples TRBV11-2 to TRBJ2-5; D gene uncertain. DNA of the CDR3: TGTGCCAGCAGCTTAGAACTGGATTTGGTGGAGACCCAGTACTTC. The encoded protein is CASSLELDLVETQYF.